A selection of T cell receptor beta chains follows, all from one sample in a study of T cells in Graves' hyperthyroidism and ophthalmopathy. One entry per CDR3 protein results from TCRdb running MiXCR on the multiplex PCR reads. The profile shows around 370,000 distinct CDR3 sequences, around 20% of them singletons. The material sequenced was blood. Receptors were obtained from a man younger than 30 with Graves' ophthalmopathy. CDR3s include the opening cysteine and the closing phenylalanine or tryptophan. A D gene is named only where the DNA matches it firmly. Expanded clones are given a class, and other clones once, few, many or no size at all.

size | J | V | D | CDR3 | DNA
few | TRBJ2-7 | TRBV6-1 | TRBD1 | CASRVTGSYEQYF | TGTGCCAGCAGAGTGACAGGGTCCTACGAGCAGTACTTC
many | TRBJ1-5 | TRBV20-1 | NA | CSVRRGERLSNQPQHF | TGCAGTGTTAGAAGGGGTGAGAGGTTGAGCAATCAGCCCCAGCATTTT
few | TRBJ2-5 | TRBV28 | NA | CASTVSGAGQETQYF | TGTGCCAGCACCGTTAGTGGGGCCGGACAAGAGACCCAGTACTTC
many | TRBJ1-2 | TRBV27 | TRBD1 | CASSLTPQTGSRGYTF | TGTGCCAGCAGTTTAACCCCACAGACAGGGTCGAGAGGCTACACCTTC
few | TRBJ2-7 | TRBV18 | NA | CASSPNTDEQYF | TGTGCCAGCTCACCAAATACTGACGAGCAGTACTTC
NA | TRBJ1-6 | TRBV2 | NA | CASMGTGRSGNSPLHF | TGTGCCAGCATGGGAACAGGGAGATCCGGTAATTCACCCCTCCACTTT
many | TRBJ1-5 | TRBV28 | NA | CASRESGVSEPQHF | TGTGCCAGCAGGGAATCAGGGGTTTCGGAGCCCCAGCATTTT
once | TRBJ1-5 | TRBV6-5 | NA | CASSYSMTSNQPQHF | TGTGCCAGCAGTTACTCGATGACTAGCAATCAGCCCCAGCATTTT
NA | TRBJ2-2 | TRBV4-1 | NA | CASSQDRTSNAGELFF | TGCGCCAGCAGCCAAGATAGGACTTCGAACGCCGGGGAGCTGTTTTTT
many | TRBJ1-1 | TRBV3-1 | NA | CASSQDPGLVTEAFF | TGTGCCAGCAGCCAAGATCCGGGGTTGGTAACTGAAGCTTTCTTT
NA | TRBJ1-4 | TRBV5-1 | NA | CASSLRDATNEKLFF | TGCGCCAGCAGCTTGAGAGATGCAACTAATGAAAAACTGTTTTTT
many | TRBJ2-3 | TRBV6-6 | NA | CASSYGSGGTDTQYF | TGTGCCAGCAGTTACGGTAGCGGCGGCACAGATACGCAGTATTTT
NA | TRBJ1-6 | TRBV20-1 | NA | CSATRGSDNSPLHF | TGCAGTGCTACCCGGGGCAGCGATAATTCACCCCTCCACTTT
many | TRBJ2-2 | TRBV27 | TRBD1 | CASRWTGRTGELFF | TGTGCCAGCAGATGGACAGGGAGAACCGGGGAGCTGTTTTTT
NA | TRBJ1-2 | TRBV7-8 | TRBD1 | CASSLARIPGGNHGYTF | TGTGCCAGCAGCTTAGCGAGGATCCCAGGGGGCAACCATGGCTACACCTTC
many | TRBJ1-6 | TRBV20-1 | NA | CSAVGPNSYNSPLHF | TGCAGTGCTGTGGGACCGAACTCCTATAATTCACCCCTCCACTTT
many | TRBJ2-7 | TRBV29-1 | NA | CSVEDGTYEQYF | TGCAGCGTGGAGGACGGGACCTACGAGCAGTACTTC
many | TRBJ2-5 | TRBV20-1 | NA | CSATRGETQYF | TGCAGTGCTACTAGGGGGGAGACCCAGTACTTC
many | TRBJ1-1 | TRBV20-1 | TRBD1 | CSAPTDGDSEAFF | TGCAGTGCCCCAACGGATGGGGACAGTGAAGCTTTCTTT
few | TRBJ1-6 | TRBV3-1 | NA | CASSQEGSMYNSPLHF | TGTGCCAGCAGCCAAGAGGGCAGCATGTATAATTCACCCCTCCACTTT
NA | TRBJ1-6 | TRBV5-1 | TRBD1 | CASSLGTGGDSPLHF | TGCGCCAGCAGCTTGGGGACAGGGGGCGACTCACCCCTCCACTTT
few | TRBJ1-4 | TRBV2 | TRBD1 | CASSYSLTGGLEKLFF | TGTGCCAGCAGTTACTCACTGACAGGGGGCCTTGAAAAACTGTTTTTT
few | TRBJ2-5 | TRBV6-1 | TRBD2 | CASSGTSGAETQYF | TGTGCCAGCAGTGGGACTAGCGGGGCCGAGACCCAGTACTTC
NA | TRBJ2-3 | TRBV10-3 | TRBD2 | CAISDSGGADTQYF | TGTGCCATCAGTGATAGCGGGGGGGCAGATACGCAGTATTTT